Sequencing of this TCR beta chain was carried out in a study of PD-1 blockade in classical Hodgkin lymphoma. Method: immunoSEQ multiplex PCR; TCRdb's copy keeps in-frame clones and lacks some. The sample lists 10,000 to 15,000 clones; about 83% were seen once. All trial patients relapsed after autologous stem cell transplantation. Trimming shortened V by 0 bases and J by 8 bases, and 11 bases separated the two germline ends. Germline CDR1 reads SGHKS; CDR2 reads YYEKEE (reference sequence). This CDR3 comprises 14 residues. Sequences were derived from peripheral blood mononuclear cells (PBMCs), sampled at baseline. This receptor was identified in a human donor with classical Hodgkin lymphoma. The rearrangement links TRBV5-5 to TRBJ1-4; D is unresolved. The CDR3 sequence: CASSLAAGVEKLFF. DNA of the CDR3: TGTGCCAGCAGCTTGGCCGCTGGGGTCGAAAAACTGTTTTTT. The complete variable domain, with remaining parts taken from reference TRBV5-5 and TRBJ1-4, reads DAGVTQSPTHLIKTRGQQVTLRCSPISGHKSVSWYQQVLGQGPQFIFQYYEKEERGRGNFPDRFSARQFPNYSSELNVNALLLGDSALYLCASSLAAGVEKLFFGSGTQLSVL.